This T cell receptor (beta chain) was sequenced for a study of blood T cell repertoires in COVID-19. The overall study: Nucleic acid was either cDNA or gDNA, and it came from T cells, B-cell-depleted T cells, or PBMCs.

This clone was picked up one time. It was during active infection that Seattle patients were enrolled and then longitudinally followed. Original handling: Using reference gene primer amplification, nucleated cell counts were estimated. Clones were read by immunoSEQ multiplex PCR, and TCRdb kept only the in-frame ones, dropping some. V and J calls and clone size are copied from that table; D and trimming were computed from the DNA. Among some 300,000 clones listed, 70% to 90% were seen once. The germline V gene has CDR1 MRHNA and CDR2 SNTAGT. CDR3 length: 11 residues. V was clipped by 7 bases and J by 11 bases; unmatched bases: 4.

The V gene is TRBV6-4, the J gene TRBJ1-4; TRBD1 aligns across 7 bases. The source material was peripheral blood. This receptor was obtained from a woman between 45 and 60 years old with COVID-19, enrolled during active disease. The CDR3 loop reads CASNRGEKLFF. DNA for the CDR3: TGTGCCAGCAACAGGGGAGAGAAACTGTTTTTT.